This entry lists 9 T cell receptor beta chains sequenced from one sample in a study of regulatory T cells in long-lasting Graves disease (dated by TCRdb to about 2021). The receptor library was made with multiplex PCR. TCRdb shows the sequencer as Illumina HiSeq 4000. CDR3 regions were amplified by Arm-PCR with iRepertoire HTBI primers to construct TCR beta libraries. The public reads were reprocessed in TCRdb via fastp at Q25 and MiXCR, keeping in-frame beta chains. Merged by CDR3 protein, the rows form single entries marked with the most common genes and DNA. The sample table shows about 360,000 distinct CDR3 sequences, and about 17% are seen once. The top ten clonotypes cover around 20% of the sample. According to the study, the label for this sample's time point signals: newly diagnosed GD, antithyroid drugs for less than 3 months. For both TCR sequencing and RNA sequencing, RNA was extracted from PBMCs using TRIzol.

These data were likewise used in another study, on T cells in Graves' hyperthyroidism and ophthalmopathy.

This specimen consisted of peripheral blood mononuclear cells (PBMCs), obtained at new diagnosis, from a patient treated with antithyroid drugs. These TCRs come from a woman aged 18-35 years with Graves disease. Donor details come from another sample of the same person, matched by shared clones.

This clonotype was observed a single time. The chain recombines TRBV10-3 with TRBJ1-1; D not resolved. V was cut by 4 bases and J by 11 bases, with 17 bases left in between. The CDR3 has 13 residues. Germline V gene data show CDR1 as ENHRY and CDR2 as SYGVKD. The CDR3 spells CAISGTGEAEAFF. CDR3 nucleotides: TGTGCCATCAGTGGGACGGGAGAAGCGGAGGCTTTCTTT.

This clonotype occurred once. The chain recombines TRBV6-2 or TRBV6-3 with TRBJ2-7, with 9 bases aligning to TRBD2. Germline CDR1 reads MNHEY; CDR2 reads SVGEGT. The V segment lost 9 bases and the J segment 2 bases; nucleotides outside the gene matches: 20. The CDR3 spans 18 residues. CDR3 residues: CARFRREGECPPPYEQYF. The CDR3 region has the DNA TGTGCCAGATTCCGGCGGGAGGGCGAGTGTCCCCCCCCCTACGAGCAGTACTTC.

Ten or more counts support this clonotype. The J gene is TRBJ2-1, the V gene TRBV11-2; 7 bases map to TRBD2. The DNA end is a closer match to TRBJ2-5, so the J assignment may be wrong. The germline CDR1 and CDR2 sequences are SGHAT and FQNNGV. The CDR3 runs to 13 residues. As DNA, the CDR3 is TGTGCCAGCAGCTGGGGGGGGTGGGAGGCCCAGTACTTC. Translated, it gives CASSWGGWEAQYF.

The V call is TRBV10-2, the J call TRBJ2-7, with TRBD1 identical over 7 bases. Germline CDR1 WSHSY, CDR2 SAAADI. The CDR3 runs 15 residues. After removal of 8 bases from V and 6 bases from J, the junction contained 16 bases not matched to a gene. The CDR3 loop is CASLVTETGTPEQYF. The CDR3 bases are TGCGCCAGCTTGGTAACAGAGACAGGGACCCCCGAGCAGTACTTC.

This clonotype was detected many times. The V call is TRBV9, the J call TRBJ2-5; TRBD2 aligns across 12 bases. The V gene end was trimmed by 6 bases and the J gene end by 5 bases; junction bases not matched to a gene: 5. The germline V gene has CDR1 SGDLS and CDR2 YYNGEE. The CDR3 spans 14 residues. CDR3 nucleotides: TGTGCCAGCAACCTAGGGACTAGCGGGGAGACCCAGTACTTC. It translates to CASNLGTSGETQYF.

This clonotype was detected many times. The gene calls are TRBV4-1 and TRBJ1-6; 7 bases map to TRBD1. The V gene's germline CDR1 is MGHRA and CDR2 YSYEKL. This CDR3 contains 16 residues. After removal of 1 base from V and 10 bases from J, the junction contained 10 bases not matched to a gene. The CDR3 reads CASSQASGIGGSPLHF. The CDR3 region has the DNA TGCGCCAGCAGCCAAGCCTCTGGGATAGGGGGCTCACCCCTCCACTTT.

Concerning this clonotype: This may be a read error: a much more frequent sequence differs by one nucleotide. This sequence joins TRBV20-1 and TRBJ2-5; 7 nucleotides match TRBD2. The CDR3 contains 15 residues. Germline-derived CDR1 and CDR2 are DFQATT and SNEGSKA (reference sequence). This CDR3 is CSARDPASGQETQHF. The CDR3 DNA is TGCAGTGCTAGAGATCCCGCTAGCGGCCAAGAGACCCAGCACTTC.

This clonotype was detected ten times or more. The chain employs TRBV7-9 and TRBJ1-1; the match to TRBD1 covers 7 bases. Germline CDR1 and CDR2: SEHNR and FQNEAQ (reference sequence). The J segment lost 4 bases and the V segment lost 5 bases, leaving 7 bases of the junction unmatched. This CDR3 is 14 amino acids long. CDR3 loop: CASSPSTGFTEAFF. The CDR3 DNA is TGTGCCAGCAGCCCTTCGACAGGGTTCACTGAAGCTTTCTTT.

There are many counts of this clonotype. The chain joins TRBV5-1 to TRBJ1-1; 7 bases agree with TRBD1. The CDR3 contains 15 residues. Losses at the gene ends were 3 bases for V and 2 bases for J; bases not matched to a gene: 7. CDR1 is SGHRS, CDR2 YFSETQ, per germline. CDR3 amino acids: CASSWGRQGNTEAFF. CDR3 bases: TGCGCCAGCAGCTGGGGTAGACAGGGAAACACTGAAGCTTTCTTT.